This TCR beta chain stems from a study of CD8 T cells in Susac syndrome. Notes on the study in general: The authors acknowledged that their TCR sequencing and HLA analysis involved a relatively small number of individuals.

The RNA input was roughly 0.45 to 1 ug, and it was reverse transcribed with random hexamers. Coverage of TCR beta CDR3 amplification by immunoSEQ multiplex PCR extended to 54 Vbeta and 13 Jbeta. MiXCR was run by TCRdb on the immunoSEQ multiplex PCR reads, yielding one entry per CDR3 protein. Of about 180,000 distinct CDR3 sequences in the sample, more than 90% were seen once. As for this clonotype: Its antigen is currently unknown.

TCR beta sequencing was performed on blood CD8+ and CD4+ T cells. The specimen was CD4+ T cells from PBMCs. The source is a human donor with multiple sclerosis.

CDR3 DNA: TGTGCCAGCAGCTCTCTCGGGGGACCGCTCTACACCTTC. Residues: CASSSLGGPLYTF. The V call is TRBV7-6, the J call TRBJ1-2; TRBD1 is a possible D gene (5 bases). The germline CDR1 and CDR2 sequences are SGHVS and FNYEAQ. The CDR3 extends over 13 amino acids. V lost 4 bases to trimming and J lost 10 bases, with 16 bases between them.